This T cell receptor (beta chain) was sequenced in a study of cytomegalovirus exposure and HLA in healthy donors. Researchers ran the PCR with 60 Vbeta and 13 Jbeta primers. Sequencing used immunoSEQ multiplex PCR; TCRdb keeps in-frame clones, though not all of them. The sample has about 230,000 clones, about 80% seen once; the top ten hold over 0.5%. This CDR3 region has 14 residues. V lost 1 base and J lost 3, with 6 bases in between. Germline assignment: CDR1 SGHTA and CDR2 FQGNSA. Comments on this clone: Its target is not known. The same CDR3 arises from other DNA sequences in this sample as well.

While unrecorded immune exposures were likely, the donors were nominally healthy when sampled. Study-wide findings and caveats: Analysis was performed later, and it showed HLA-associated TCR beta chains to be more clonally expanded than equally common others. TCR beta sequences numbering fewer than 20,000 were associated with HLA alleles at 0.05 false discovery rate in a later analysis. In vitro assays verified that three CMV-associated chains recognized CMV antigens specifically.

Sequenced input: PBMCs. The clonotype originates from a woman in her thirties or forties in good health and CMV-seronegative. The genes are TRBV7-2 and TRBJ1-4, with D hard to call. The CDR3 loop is CASSLDGANEKLFF. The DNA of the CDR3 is TGTGCCAGCAGCTTAGACGGAGCTAATGAAAAACTGTTTTTT.